The text below deals with one T cell receptor beta chain. Its antigen is not known. 13 Jbeta primers and 60 Vbeta primers were used for the PCR. Method: immunoSEQ multiplex PCR; TCRdb's copy keeps in-frame clones and lacks some. This sample has about 160,000 clones, with 80% found just once. This entry comes from a study of cytomegalovirus exposure and HLA in healthy donors. Findings and limits, study-wide: Some public TCRs appeared in many individuals, while most sequences were rare.

Germline CDR1 reads SQVTM; CDR2 reads ANQGSEA. V trimming: 6 bases; J trimming: 5 bases; junction bases outside the gene matches: 8. This CDR3 is 15 amino acids long. The clonotype was recovered from a man aged 18 to 29 in good health and CMV-seropositive. The sample taken for sequencing was PBMCs. The rearrangement joins TRBV29-1 to TRBJ2-2, with 11 bases fitting TRBD2. The CDR3 sequence: CSVYTSGGVTGELFF. The CDR3, as DNA: TGCAGCGTGTATACTAGCGGGGGAGTAACCGGGGAGCTGTTTTTT.